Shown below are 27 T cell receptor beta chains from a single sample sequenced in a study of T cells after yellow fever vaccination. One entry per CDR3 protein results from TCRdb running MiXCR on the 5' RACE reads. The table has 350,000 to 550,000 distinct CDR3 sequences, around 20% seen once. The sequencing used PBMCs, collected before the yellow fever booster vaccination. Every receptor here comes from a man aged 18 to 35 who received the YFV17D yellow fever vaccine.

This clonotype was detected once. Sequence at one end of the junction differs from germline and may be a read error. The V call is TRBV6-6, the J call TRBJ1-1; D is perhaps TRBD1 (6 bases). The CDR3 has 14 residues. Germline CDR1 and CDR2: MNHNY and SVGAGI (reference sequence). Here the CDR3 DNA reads TGTGTCAGCAGTTACGGGACACCGAACACTGAAGCTTTCTTT. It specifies CVSSYGTPNTEAFF.

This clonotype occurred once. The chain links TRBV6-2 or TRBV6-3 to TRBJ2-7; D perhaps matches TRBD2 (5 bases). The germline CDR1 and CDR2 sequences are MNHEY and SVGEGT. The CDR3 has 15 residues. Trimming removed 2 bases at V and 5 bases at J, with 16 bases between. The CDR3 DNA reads TGTGCCAGCAGTTACCCGAGCGGAGGAGCTAACGAGCAGTACTTC. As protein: CASSYPSGGANEQYF.

For the CDR3, the DNA is TGCGCCAGCAGCTTGGCGCCCCCCCAAGAGACCCAGTACTTC. This codes for CASSLAPPQETQYF. The chain couples TRBV5-1 to TRBJ2-5; no clear D. The germline V and J ends were trimmed by 0 bases and 1 base, with 7 bases remaining between them. The CDR3 consists of 14 residues. The germline gives CDR1 SGHRS, CDR2 YFSETQ.

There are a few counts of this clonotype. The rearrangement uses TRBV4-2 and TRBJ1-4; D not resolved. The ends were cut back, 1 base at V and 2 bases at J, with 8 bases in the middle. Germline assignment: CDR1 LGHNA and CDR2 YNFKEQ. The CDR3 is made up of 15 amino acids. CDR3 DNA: TGTGCCAGCAGCCAAGTTGATCAGACTAATGAAAAACTGTTTTTT. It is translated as CASSQVDQTNEKLFF.

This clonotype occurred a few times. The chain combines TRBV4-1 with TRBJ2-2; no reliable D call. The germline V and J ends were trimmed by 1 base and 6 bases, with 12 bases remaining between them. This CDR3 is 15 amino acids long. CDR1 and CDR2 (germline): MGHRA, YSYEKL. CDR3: CASSQASNGPGELFF. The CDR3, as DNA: TGCGCCAGCAGCCAAGCTTCCAATGGGCCCGGGGAGCTGTTTTTT.

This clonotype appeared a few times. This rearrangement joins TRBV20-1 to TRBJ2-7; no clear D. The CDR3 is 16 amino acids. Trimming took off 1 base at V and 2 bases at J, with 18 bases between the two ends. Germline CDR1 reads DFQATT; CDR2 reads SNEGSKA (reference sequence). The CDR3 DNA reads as TGCAGTGCTAGAGGCACCCTCGGCGGCAACACCTACGAGCAGTACGTC. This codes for CSARGTLGGNTYEQYV.

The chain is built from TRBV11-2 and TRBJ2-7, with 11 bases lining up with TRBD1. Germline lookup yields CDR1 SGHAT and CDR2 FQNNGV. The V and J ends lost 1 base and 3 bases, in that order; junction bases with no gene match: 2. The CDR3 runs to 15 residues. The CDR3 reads CASSLADRGLYEQYV. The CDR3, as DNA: TGTGCCAGCAGCTTAGCGGACAGGGGGCTCTACGAGCAGTACGTC.

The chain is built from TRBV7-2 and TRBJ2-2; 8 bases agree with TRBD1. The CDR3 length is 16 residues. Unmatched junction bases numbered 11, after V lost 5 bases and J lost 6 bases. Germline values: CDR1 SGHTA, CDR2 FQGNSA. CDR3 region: CASSPLPTGVAGELFF. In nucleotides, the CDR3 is TGTGCCAGCAGCCCGCTCCCGACAGGGGTGGCCGGGGAGCTGTTTTTT. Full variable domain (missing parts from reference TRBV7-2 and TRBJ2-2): GAGVSQSPSNKVTEKGKDVELRCDPISGHTALYWYRQSLGQGLEFLIYFQGNSAPDKSGLPSDRFSAERTGGSVSTLTIQRTQQEDSAVYLCASSPLPTGVAGELFFGEGSRLTVL.

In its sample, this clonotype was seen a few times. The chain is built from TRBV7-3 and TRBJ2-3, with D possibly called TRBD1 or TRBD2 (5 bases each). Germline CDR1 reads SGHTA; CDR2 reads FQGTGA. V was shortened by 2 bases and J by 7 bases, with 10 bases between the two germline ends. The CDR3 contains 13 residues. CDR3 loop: CASSLVGEHTQYF. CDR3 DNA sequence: TGTGCCAGCAGCTTAGTGGGGGAACATACGCAGTATTTT.

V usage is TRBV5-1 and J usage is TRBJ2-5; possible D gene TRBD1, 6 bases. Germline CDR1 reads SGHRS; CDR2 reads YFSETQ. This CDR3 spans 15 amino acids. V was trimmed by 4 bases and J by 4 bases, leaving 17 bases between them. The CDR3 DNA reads TGCGCCAGCAGCCCCGGAAGCCCAGGGGCAGAGACCCAGTACTTC. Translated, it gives CASSPGSPGAETQYF. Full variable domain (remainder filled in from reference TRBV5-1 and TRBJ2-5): KAGVTQTPRYLIKTRGQQVTLSCSPISGHRSVSWYQQTPGQGLQFLFEYFSETQRNKGNFPGRFSGRQFSNSRSEMNVSTLELGDSALYLCASSPGSPGAETQYFGPGTRLLVL.

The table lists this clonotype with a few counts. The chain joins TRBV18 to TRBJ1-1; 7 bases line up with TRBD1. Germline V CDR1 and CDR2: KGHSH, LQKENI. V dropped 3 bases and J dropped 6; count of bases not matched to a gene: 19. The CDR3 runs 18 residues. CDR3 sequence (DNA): TGTGCCAGCTCACCCGGGTTGGTAGGGGGCGGATGGGGCGCTGAAGCTTTCTTT. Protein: CASSPGLVGGGWGAEAFF.

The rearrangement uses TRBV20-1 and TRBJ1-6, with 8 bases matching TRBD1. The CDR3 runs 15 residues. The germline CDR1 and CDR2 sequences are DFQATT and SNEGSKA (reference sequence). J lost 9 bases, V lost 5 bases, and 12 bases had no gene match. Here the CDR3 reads CSARSQGALGSPLHF. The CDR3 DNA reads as TGCAGTGCTCGGTCCCAGGGGGCGCTGGGTTCACCCCTCCACTTT.

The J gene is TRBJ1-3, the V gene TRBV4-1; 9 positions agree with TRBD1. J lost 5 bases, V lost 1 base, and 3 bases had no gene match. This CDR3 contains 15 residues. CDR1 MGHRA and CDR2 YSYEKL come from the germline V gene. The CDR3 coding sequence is TGCGCCAGCAGCCAAGCGGGACAGGGACGAAACACCATATATTTT. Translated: CASSQAGQGRNTIYF.

Here the CDR3 DNA reads TGCGCCAGCAGCTTGGAAGCAATGAACACTGAAGCTTTCTTT. Its translation is CASSLEAMNTEAFF. V gene TRBV5-1 combines with J gene TRBJ1-1; D unresolved. The CDR3 totals 14 residues. CDR1 is SGHRS, CDR2 YFSETQ, per germline. V dropped 0 bases and J dropped 0 bases, with 6 bases sitting between them.

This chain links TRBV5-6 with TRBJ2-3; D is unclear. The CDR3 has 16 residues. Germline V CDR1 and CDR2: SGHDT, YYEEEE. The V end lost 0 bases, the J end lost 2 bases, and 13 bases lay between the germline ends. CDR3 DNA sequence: TGTGCCAGCAGCTTGGACGACTGGGTGATCACAGATACGCAGTATTTT. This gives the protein CASSLDDWVITDTQYF.

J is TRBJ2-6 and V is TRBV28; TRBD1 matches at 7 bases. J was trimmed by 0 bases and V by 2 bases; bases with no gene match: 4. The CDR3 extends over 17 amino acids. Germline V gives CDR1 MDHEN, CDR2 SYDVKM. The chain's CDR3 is CASSLEDRYSGANVLTF. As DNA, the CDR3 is TGTGCCAGCAGTTTAGAGGACAGGTACTCTGGGGCCAACGTCCTGACTTTC.

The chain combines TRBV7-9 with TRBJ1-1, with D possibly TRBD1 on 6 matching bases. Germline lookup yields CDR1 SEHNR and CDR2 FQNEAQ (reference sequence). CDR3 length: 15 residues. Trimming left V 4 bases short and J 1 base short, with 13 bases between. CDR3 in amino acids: CASSSPGHRNTEAFF. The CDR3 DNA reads TGTGCCAGCAGCTCCCCGGGACATCGGAACACTGAAGCTTTCTTT.

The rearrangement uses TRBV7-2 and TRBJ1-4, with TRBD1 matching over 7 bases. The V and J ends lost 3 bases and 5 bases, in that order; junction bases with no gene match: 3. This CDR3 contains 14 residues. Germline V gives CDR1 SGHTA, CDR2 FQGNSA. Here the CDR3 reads CASSFQGGNEKLFF. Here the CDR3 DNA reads TGTGCCAGCAGCTTCCAGGGGGGGAATGAAAAACTGTTTTTT.

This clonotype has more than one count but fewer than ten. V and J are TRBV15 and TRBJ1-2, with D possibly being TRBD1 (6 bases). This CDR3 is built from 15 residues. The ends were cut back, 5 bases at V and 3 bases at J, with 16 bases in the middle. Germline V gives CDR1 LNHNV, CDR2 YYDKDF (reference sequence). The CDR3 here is CATSSRGGAYYGYTF. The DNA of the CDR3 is TGTGCCACCAGCTCCCGCGGGGGGGCATACTATGGCTACACCTTC.

The CDR3 coding sequence is TGTGCCAGCAGCTTAATGGGTCCACAAGAGACCCAGTACTTC. It encodes CASSLMGPQETQYF. The genes are TRBV7-2 and TRBJ2-5; D unclear. V was shortened by 2 bases and J by 2 bases, with 9 bases between the two germline ends. This CDR3 is built from 14 residues. CDR1 is SGHTA, CDR2 FQGNSA, per germline.

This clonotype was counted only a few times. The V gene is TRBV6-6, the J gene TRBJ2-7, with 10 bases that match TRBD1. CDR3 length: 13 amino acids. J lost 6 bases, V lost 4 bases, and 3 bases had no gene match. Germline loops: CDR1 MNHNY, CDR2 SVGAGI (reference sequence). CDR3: CASSWDRGREQYF. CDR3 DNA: TGTGCCAGCAGTTGGGACAGGGGACGCGAGCAGTACTTC.

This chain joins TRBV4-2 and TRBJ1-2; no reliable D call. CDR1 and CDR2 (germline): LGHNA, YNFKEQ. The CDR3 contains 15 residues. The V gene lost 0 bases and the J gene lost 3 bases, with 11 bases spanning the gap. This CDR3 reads CASSQDPGRYYGYTF. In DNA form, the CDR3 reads TGTGCCAGCAGCCAAGATCCCGGGAGATACTATGGCTACACCTTC.

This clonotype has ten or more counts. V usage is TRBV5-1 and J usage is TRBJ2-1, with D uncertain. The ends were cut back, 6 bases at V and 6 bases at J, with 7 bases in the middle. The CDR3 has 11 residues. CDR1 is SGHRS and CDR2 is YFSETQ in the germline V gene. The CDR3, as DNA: TGCGCCAGCAACTCCGGCAATGAGCAGTTCTTC. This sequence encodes CASNSGNEQFF.

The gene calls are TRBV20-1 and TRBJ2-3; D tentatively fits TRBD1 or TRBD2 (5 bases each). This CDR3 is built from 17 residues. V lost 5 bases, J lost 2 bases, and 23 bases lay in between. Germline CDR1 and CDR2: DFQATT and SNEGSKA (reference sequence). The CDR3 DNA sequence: TGCAGTGCTCTCCGAGGGCATCGGGGCACGATCACAGATACGCAGTATTTT. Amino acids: CSALRGHRGTITDTQYF.

The CDR3 protein is CASTSQGNYGYTF. Here the CDR3 DNA reads TGTGCCAGCACTTCCCAGGGTAACTATGGCTACACCTTC. The J gene is TRBJ1-2, the V gene TRBV12-3 or TRBV12-4; TRBD1 is a possible D gene (5 bases). The CDR3 is 13 amino acids. Trimming cost V 7 bases and J 1 base, with 10 bases left between them.

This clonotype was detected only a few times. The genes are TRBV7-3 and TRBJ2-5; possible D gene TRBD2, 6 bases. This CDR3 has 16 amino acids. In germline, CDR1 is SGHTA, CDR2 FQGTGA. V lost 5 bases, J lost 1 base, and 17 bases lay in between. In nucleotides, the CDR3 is TGTGCCAGCAGCGCGGTGGACCGGGGGACCCAAGAGACCCAGTACTTC. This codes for CASSAVDRGTQETQYF. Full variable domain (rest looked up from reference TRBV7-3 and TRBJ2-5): GAGVSQTPSNKVTEKGKYVELRCDPISGHTALYWYRQSLGQGPEFLIYFQGTGAADDSGLPNDRFFAVRPEGSVSTLKIQRTERGDSAVYLCASSAVDRGTQETQYFGPGTRLLVL.

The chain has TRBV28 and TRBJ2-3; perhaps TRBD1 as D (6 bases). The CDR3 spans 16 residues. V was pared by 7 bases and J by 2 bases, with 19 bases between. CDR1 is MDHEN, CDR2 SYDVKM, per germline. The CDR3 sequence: CASNGDRDTATDTQYF. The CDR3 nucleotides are TGTGCCAGCAATGGAGACCGGGACACTGCCACAGATACGCAGTATTTT. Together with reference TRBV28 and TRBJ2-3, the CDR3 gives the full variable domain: DVKVTQSSRYLVKRTGEKVFLECVQDMDHENMFWYRQDPGLGLRLIYFSYDVKMKEKGDIPEGYSVSREKKERFSLILESASTNQTSMYLCASNGDRDTATDTQYFGPGTRLTVL.